The 18 T cell receptor beta chains listed next were all sequenced from one sample in a study of beta chain features in type 1 diabetes. The entirety of the isolated RNA underwent reverse transcription, so expressed TCRB transcripts were sequenced. Assay: immunoSEQ multiplex PCR; the TCRdb copy retains only in-frame clones and omits some. The table lists about 150,000 clones, around 10% of them singletons. Source material: central memory CD4+ T cells from blood. Receptors originate from a man younger than 35 in good health.

V gene TRBV19 combines with J gene TRBJ1-6; D not certain. V lost 9 bases and J lost 11, with 23 bases in between. CDR3 size: 15 residues. Germline assignment: CDR1 LNHDA and CDR2 SQIVND (reference sequence). CDR3 coding DNA: TGTGCCAGCAAAAACGACCCTGGTGATAGGGCACCCCTCCACTTT. Amino acids: CASKNDPGDRAPLHF.

Ten or more counts support this clone. The chain recombines TRBV11-2 with TRBJ2-7; no firm D call. Germline values: CDR1 SGHAT, CDR2 FQNNGV. The CDR3 is 14 residues long. The ends were cut back, 1 base at V and 4 bases at J, with 11 bases in the middle. The CDR3 DNA follows: TGTGCCAGCAGCTTAGCAGCCCTTTCGTACGAGCAGTACTTC. The encoded protein is CASSLAALSYEQYF.

Only a few counts were recorded for this clone. V gene TRBV6-5 combines with J gene TRBJ2-5; the match to TRBD1 covers 7 bases. Losses at the gene ends were 6 bases for V and 2 bases for J; bases not matched to a gene: 9. Germline loops: CDR1 MNHEY, CDR2 SVGAGI. CDR3 length: 15 residues. CDR3 sequence reads: CASSTGQARQETQYF. The CDR3 DNA follows: TGTGCCAGCAGCACAGGACAGGCTAGACAAGAGACCCAGTACTTC.

This clone was counted a few times. The genes are TRBV5-1 and TRBJ2-7; D may be TRBD1 (6 bases). The V gene's germline CDR1 is SGHRS and CDR2 YFSETQ. The CDR3 totals 16 residues. The V end lost 0 bases, the J end lost 3 bases, and 16 bases lay between the germline ends. CDR3: CASSLVSDRFIYEQYF. The DNA of the CDR3 is TGCGCCAGCAGCTTGGTTTCGGACAGATTCATCTACGAGCAGTACTTC.

This clone was observed at least ten times. The chain joins TRBV18 to TRBJ2-2; D may be TRBD1 (6 bases). The CDR3 has 12 amino acids. V lost 6 bases, J lost 13 bases, and 15 bases lay in between. Germline V gene lookup returns CDR1 KGHSH and CDR2 LQKENI. CDR3 sequence reads: CASSQQGDGLFF. CDR3 DNA: TGTGCCAGCTCTCAACAGGGTGACGGGCTGTTTTTT. Complete variable domain (other parts from reference TRBV18 and TRBJ2-2): NAGVMQNPRHLVRRRGQEARLRCSPMKGHSHVYWYRQLPEEGLKFMVYLQKENIIDESGMPKERFSAEFPKEGPSILRIQQVVRGDSAAYFCASSQQGDGLFFGEGSRLTVL.

There are a few counts of this clone. V gene TRBV4-3 combines with J gene TRBJ2-3; no clear D. Germline V gene lookup returns CDR1 LGHNA and CDR2 YSLEER. V was trimmed by 0 bases and J by 2 bases, leaving 3 bases between them. The CDR3 is made up of 13 amino acids. The CDR3 protein is CASSQEATDTQYF. The CDR3 nucleotides read TGCGCCAGCAGCCAAGAAGCCACAGATACGCAGTATTTT.

Only a few counts were recorded for this clone. This chain connects TRBV7-9 to TRBJ1-2; D is undetermined. The V gene lost 0 bases and the J gene lost 3 bases, with 5 bases spanning the gap. The length of the CDR3 is 13 residues. In germline, CDR1 is SEHNR, CDR2 FQNEAQ (reference sequence). The CDR3 spells CASSLATDYGYTF. As DNA, the CDR3 is TGTGCCAGCAGCTTAGCAACGGACTATGGCTACACCTTC.

This clone was detected many times. The genes are TRBV7-2 and TRBJ2-5; maybe TRBD2 (5 bases). The V end lost 5 bases, the J end lost 5 bases, and 9 bases lay between the germline ends. The CDR3 totals 12 residues. Germline V gives CDR1 SGHTA, CDR2 FQGNSA. CDR3 region: CASSPPSETQYF. The CDR3 DNA is TGTGCCAGCAGCCCACCTAGCGAGACCCAGTACTTC. Looking up the rest from reference TRBV7-2 and TRBJ2-5 gives the full variable domain: GAGVSQSPSNKVTEKGKDVELRCDPISGHTALYWYRQSLGQGLEFLIYFQGNSAPDKSGLPSDRFSAERTGGSVSTLTIQRTQQEDSAVYLCASSPPSETQYFGPGTRLLVL.

V usage is TRBV4-2 and J usage is TRBJ1-2; D unresolved. This CDR3 has 17 residues. Germline assignment: CDR1 LGHNA and CDR2 YNFKEQ. V was pared by 3 bases and J by 5 bases, with 22 bases between. This CDR3 reads CASSQDRQLKATYGYTF. For the CDR3, the DNA is TGTGCCAGCAGCCAGGATCGTCAGTTGAAGGCAACATATGGCTACACCTTC.

The chain carries TRBV27 and TRBJ2-3, with D perhaps being TRBD1 or TRBD2 (6 bases each). The germline gives CDR1 MNHEY, CDR2 SMNVEV (reference sequence). CDR3 length equals 14 residues. Trimming shortened V by 3 bases and J by 4 bases, and 11 bases separated the two germline ends. CDR3 DNA sequence: TGTGCCAGCAGTTTCGGGGGCTTTTCAGATACGCAGTATTTT. It translates to CASSFGGFSDTQYF.

This clone was observed a few times. The genes are TRBV2 and TRBJ1-1; D possibly corresponds to TRBD1 (5 bases). V dropped 4 bases and J dropped 8 bases, with 14 bases sitting between them. The CDR3 is 13 amino acids. CDR1 and CDR2 from the germline V gene are SNHLY and FYNNEI. The CDR3 protein is CASSGQGQKEAFF. The DNA of the CDR3 is TGTGCCAGCAGTGGTCAGGGTCAAAAGGAAGCTTTCTTT.

The V call is TRBV29-1, the J call TRBJ1-1, with a tentative D call TRBD1 (5 bases). Deletions cut 6 bases from V and 3 bases from J, with 11 bases between. This CDR3 spans 12 amino acids. In germline, CDR1 is SQVTM, CDR2 ANQGSEA. The CDR3 DNA sequence: TGCAGCGTCTTAGACAGCCACACTGAAGCTTTCTTT. Amino acids: CSVLDSHTEAFF.

This clone was recorded a few times. The chain is built from TRBV7-2 and TRBJ2-7; TRBD2 is a possible D gene (5 bases). The CDR3 runs to 14 residues. Germline lookup yields CDR1 SGHTA and CDR2 FQGNSA. The germline V and J ends were trimmed by 1 base and 5 bases, with 12 bases remaining between them. CDR3 nucleotide sequence: TGTGCCAGCAGCTTAGGAGGGCGCGGGCACGAGCAGTACTTC. The encoded protein is CASSLGGRGHEQYF.

In this sample, this clone turned up a few times. V usage is TRBV10-3 and J usage is TRBJ2-7; 11 bases fit TRBD1. The CDR3 runs to 14 residues. Germline CDR1 reads ENHRY; CDR2 reads SYGVKD. V lost 6 bases to trimming and J lost 2 bases; unmatched junction nucleotides: 3. The CDR3 DNA reads as TGTGCCATCAGAGAGGGACAGGGGGCCTACGAGCAGTACTTC. It specifies CAIREGQGAYEQYF.

The genes are TRBV9 and TRBJ2-7; tentatively, D is TRBD1 (5 bases). Trimming removed 0 bases from V and 8 bases from J, with 15 bases in between. Germline V gene lookup returns CDR1 SGDLS and CDR2 YYNGEE. The CDR3 has 14 amino acids. CDR3 DNA sequence: TGTGCCAGCAGCGTAGCCCCGTTGAACAGGAAGCAGTACTTC. Its translation is CASSVAPLNRKQYF.

V is TRBV23-1 and J is TRBJ1-2; D not resolved. TRBV23-1 is placed among ORFs of uncertain function. Trimming pared 9 bases from V and 9 bases from J, leaving 20 bases between. CDR3 length: 13 amino acids. CDR3 bases: TGCGCCAGAAGCCCCGGGCTCCCGTGGCGCTACACCTTC. It translates to CARSPGLPWRYTF.

In this sample, this clone turned up a few times. The chain links TRBV18 to TRBJ1-3, with D possibly TRBD1 on 6 matching bases. The length of the CDR3 is 15 residues. The V gene's germline CDR1 is KGHSH and CDR2 LQKENI. The germline V and J ends were trimmed by 4 bases and 0 bases, with 10 bases remaining between them. CDR3 protein: CASSQTDSSGNTIYF. DNA for the CDR3: TGTGCCAGCTCACAGACGGACAGCTCTGGAAACACCATATATTTT.

CDR3 residues: CASSITGTSVEQFF. The CDR3, as DNA: TGTGCCAGCAGCATCACCGGGACTAGCGTTGAGCAGTTCTTC. The gene calls are TRBV2 and TRBJ2-1; 10 nucleotides match TRBD2. This CDR3 has 14 residues. V dropped 6 bases and J dropped 9; count of bases not matched to a gene: 8. Germline V gene data show CDR1 as SNHLY and CDR2 as FYNNEI. The entire variable domain, with the rest obtained from reference TRBV2 and TRBJ2-1, is as follows: EPEVTQTPSHQVTQMGQEVILRCVPISNHLYFYWYRQILGQKVEFLVSFYNNEISEKSEIFDDQFSVERPDGSNFTLKIRSTKLEDSAMYFCASSITGTSVEQFFGPGTRLTVL.